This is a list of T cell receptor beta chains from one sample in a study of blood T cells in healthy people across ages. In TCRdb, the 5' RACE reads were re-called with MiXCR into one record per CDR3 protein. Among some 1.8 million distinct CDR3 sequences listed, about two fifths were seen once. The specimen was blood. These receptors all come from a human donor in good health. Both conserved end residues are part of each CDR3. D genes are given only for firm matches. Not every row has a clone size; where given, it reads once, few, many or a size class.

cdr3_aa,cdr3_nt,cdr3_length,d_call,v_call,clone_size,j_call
CASSLVSSAGGRKDTQYF,TGCGCCAGCAGCTTGGTATCGTCAGCGGGGGGGCGTAAAGATACGCAGTATTTT,18,TRBD2,TRBV5-1,-,TRBJ2-3
CSARGIYTRTDTQYF,TGCAGTGCTAGAGGTATCTATACGCGCACAGATACGCAGTATTTT,15,-,TRBV20-1,few,TRBJ2-3
CSANNRGRSTDTQYF,TGCAGTGCTAATAACCGGGGGAGGAGCACAGATACGCAGTATTTT,15,-,TRBV20-1,-,TRBJ2-3
CASSPYETVRMIYEQFF,TGTGCCAGCAGCCCGTACGAGACAGTTAGGATGATCTATGAGCAGTTCTTC,17,-,TRBV7-8,-,TRBJ2-1
CSARGGHSYEQYF,TGCAGTGCTAGAGGGGGACACTCCTACGAGCAGTACTTC,13,-,TRBV20-1,-,TRBJ2-7
CASSPRQGADTQYF,TGCGCCAGCAGCCCAAGACAGGGGGCAGATACGCAGTATTTT,14,TRBD1,TRBV18,many,TRBJ2-3
CASSQDWGQDGYTF,TGCGCCAGCAGCCAAGACTGGGGGCAGGATGGCTACACCTTC,14,-,TRBV4-3,few,TRBJ1-2
CSASNPAVPYGYTF,TGCAGTGCTAGTAACCCGGCAGTGCCATATGGCTACACCTTC,14,-,TRBV20-1,many,TRBJ1-2
CASGYIPGFTDTQYF,TGTGCCAGCGGCTACATCCCGGGGTTTACAGATACGCAGTATTTT,15,-,TRBV2,few,TRBJ2-3
CASNHDSYTEAFF,TGTGCCAGCAATCACGACAGTTACACTGAAGCTTTCTTT,13,-,TRBV6-6,few,TRBJ1-1
CASSPTGTLYNEQFF,TGTGCCAGCAGCCCGACCGGGACACTTTACAATGAGCAGTTCTTC,15,-,TRBV11-1,few,TRBJ2-1
CSASAKREGTEAFF,TGCAGTGCTAGTGCTAAGCGGGAGGGCACTGAAGCTTTCTTT,14,-,TRBV20-1,-,TRBJ1-1
CAISRTSGEETQYF,TGTGCCATCAGTCGGACTAGCGGGGAAGAGACCCAGTACTTC,14,TRBD2,TRBV10-3,-,TRBJ2-5
CASSAWTDSNTEAFF,TGTGCCAGCAGCGCTTGGACGGATTCGAACACTGAAGCTTTCTTT,15,-,TRBV7-2,-,TRBJ1-1
CASSLGGSLYGSYEQYF,TGCGCCAGCAGCTTGGGGGGTTCACTCTATGGCTCCTACGAGCAGTACTTC,17,-,TRBV5-1,-,TRBJ2-7
CASSPSGGGPNYGYTF,TGTGCCAGCAGCCCATCGGGCGGGGGCCCTAACTATGGCTACACCTTC,16,-,TRBV11-2,-,TRBJ1-2
CASEDSSYNEQFF,TGTGCCAGCGAGGATAGCTCCTACAATGAGCAGTTCTTC,13,-,TRBV12-3/TRBV12-4,few,TRBJ2-1
CSANRQVAGQPQHF,TGCAGTGCCAATAGACAGGTGGCAGGTCAGCCCCAGCATTTT,14,-,TRBV20-1,few,TRBJ1-5
CASRVGGAHNEQFF,TGTGCCAGCAGGGTAGGGGGGGCCCACAATGAGCAGTTCTTC,14,-,TRBV6-5,many,TRBJ2-1
CASLGHQGTEAFF,TGTGCCAGCTTGGGACATCAGGGCACTGAAGCTTTCTTT,13,-,TRBV2,few,TRBJ1-1
CASSTDRGIEYF,TGTGCCAGCAGCACAGACAGGGGAATCGAGTACTTC,12,TRBD1,TRBV12-3/TRBV12-4,-,TRBJ2-7
CSARDPGASLRSPLHF,TGCAGTGCTAGAGACCCCGGCGCCTCGTTGAGGTCACCCCTCCACTTT,16,-,TRBV20-1,few,TRBJ1-6
CASIRRGISYNEQFF,TGTGCCAGCATTCGCAGGGGGATCTCCTACAATGAGCAGTTCTTC,15,TRBD1,TRBV7-9,-,TRBJ2-1
CASSSTTGGISYGYTF,TGTGCCAGCAGCTCAACGACAGGGGGGATAAGCTATGGCTACACCTTC,16,TRBD1,TRBV7-9,-,TRBJ1-2
CASTGTVIYEQYF,TGTGCTAGCACAGGGACGGTTATCTACGAGCAGTACTTC,13,-,TRBV12-5,few,TRBJ2-7
CATSRGFLAGVVYNSPLHF,TGTGCCACCAGCAGAGGGTTTCTTGCGGGGGTTGTCTATAATTCACCCCTCCACTTT,19,-,TRBV15,few,TRBJ1-6
CASSQETGPGELFF,TGCGCCAGCAGCCAAGAAACAGGGCCAGGGGAGCTGTTTTTT,14,-,TRBV4-3,few,TRBJ2-2
CASSLWQGWNEQFF,TGTGCCAGCAGCTTATGGCAGGGTTGGAATGAGCAGTTCTTC,14,-,TRBV7-2,-,TRBJ2-1